A few counts support the clone carrying this T cell receptor beta chain. Authors' data handling: Quantification of nucleated cells was approximated via reference gene primer amplification. Clones were read by immunoSEQ multiplex PCR, and TCRdb kept only the in-frame ones, dropping some. V, J and clone size reflect that table, while D and trimming were determined from the DNA. The repertoire holds 130,000 or so clones, with roughly 80% as singletons. This sample is part of a study of blood T cell repertoires in COVID-19. Study information: T cells, B-cell-depleted T cells, or PBMCs provided the cDNA or gDNA that served as material.

V lost 5 bases, J lost 10 bases, and 18 bases lay in between. The CDR3 has 15 residues. CDR1 is MNHNY, CDR2 SVGAGI, per germline (reference sequence). The specimen sequenced was peripheral blood. This receptor was obtained from a woman aged 60-70 years with acute or convalescent COVID-19. The chain links TRBV6-6 to TRBJ1-6; D is ambiguous. In DNA, the CDR3 is TGTGCCAGCAGTATAAGCCGGGGATTGGGGTCACCCCTCCACTTT. It specifies CASSISRGLGSPLHF.